Sequencing of this T cell receptor beta chain was carried out in a study of blood T cell repertoires in COVID-19. Study at large: Researchers got acute and convalescent COVID-19 samples from the United States, Italy and Spain. PBMCs, B-cell-depleted T cells, or T cells were the source of the cDNA or gDNA that made up the material.

This CDR3 has 14 residues. The germline CDR1 and CDR2 sequences are LGHDT and YNNKEL (reference sequence). Trimming pared 3 bases from V and 7 bases from J, leaving 15 bases between. Per the original data handling: Nucleated cell counts were estimated from reference gene primer amplification. Assay used: immunoSEQ multiplex PCR; TCRdb lists only in-frame clones, some missing. The V and J calls and the clone size are those of that table, but D and trimming were determined from the DNA. This table holds about 120,000 clones, about 79% found once. Source material: peripheral blood. The source of this sequence is a man in his sixties or seventies with acute or convalescent COVID-19. This chain uses TRBV3-1 (or the pseudogene TRBV3-2) with TRBJ1-2; D perhaps matches TRBD1 (6 bases). CDR3 in DNA: TGTGCCAGCAGCCACGTCGGGGGGGCCGGTGGCTACACCTTC. Encoded protein: CASSHVGGAGGYTF.